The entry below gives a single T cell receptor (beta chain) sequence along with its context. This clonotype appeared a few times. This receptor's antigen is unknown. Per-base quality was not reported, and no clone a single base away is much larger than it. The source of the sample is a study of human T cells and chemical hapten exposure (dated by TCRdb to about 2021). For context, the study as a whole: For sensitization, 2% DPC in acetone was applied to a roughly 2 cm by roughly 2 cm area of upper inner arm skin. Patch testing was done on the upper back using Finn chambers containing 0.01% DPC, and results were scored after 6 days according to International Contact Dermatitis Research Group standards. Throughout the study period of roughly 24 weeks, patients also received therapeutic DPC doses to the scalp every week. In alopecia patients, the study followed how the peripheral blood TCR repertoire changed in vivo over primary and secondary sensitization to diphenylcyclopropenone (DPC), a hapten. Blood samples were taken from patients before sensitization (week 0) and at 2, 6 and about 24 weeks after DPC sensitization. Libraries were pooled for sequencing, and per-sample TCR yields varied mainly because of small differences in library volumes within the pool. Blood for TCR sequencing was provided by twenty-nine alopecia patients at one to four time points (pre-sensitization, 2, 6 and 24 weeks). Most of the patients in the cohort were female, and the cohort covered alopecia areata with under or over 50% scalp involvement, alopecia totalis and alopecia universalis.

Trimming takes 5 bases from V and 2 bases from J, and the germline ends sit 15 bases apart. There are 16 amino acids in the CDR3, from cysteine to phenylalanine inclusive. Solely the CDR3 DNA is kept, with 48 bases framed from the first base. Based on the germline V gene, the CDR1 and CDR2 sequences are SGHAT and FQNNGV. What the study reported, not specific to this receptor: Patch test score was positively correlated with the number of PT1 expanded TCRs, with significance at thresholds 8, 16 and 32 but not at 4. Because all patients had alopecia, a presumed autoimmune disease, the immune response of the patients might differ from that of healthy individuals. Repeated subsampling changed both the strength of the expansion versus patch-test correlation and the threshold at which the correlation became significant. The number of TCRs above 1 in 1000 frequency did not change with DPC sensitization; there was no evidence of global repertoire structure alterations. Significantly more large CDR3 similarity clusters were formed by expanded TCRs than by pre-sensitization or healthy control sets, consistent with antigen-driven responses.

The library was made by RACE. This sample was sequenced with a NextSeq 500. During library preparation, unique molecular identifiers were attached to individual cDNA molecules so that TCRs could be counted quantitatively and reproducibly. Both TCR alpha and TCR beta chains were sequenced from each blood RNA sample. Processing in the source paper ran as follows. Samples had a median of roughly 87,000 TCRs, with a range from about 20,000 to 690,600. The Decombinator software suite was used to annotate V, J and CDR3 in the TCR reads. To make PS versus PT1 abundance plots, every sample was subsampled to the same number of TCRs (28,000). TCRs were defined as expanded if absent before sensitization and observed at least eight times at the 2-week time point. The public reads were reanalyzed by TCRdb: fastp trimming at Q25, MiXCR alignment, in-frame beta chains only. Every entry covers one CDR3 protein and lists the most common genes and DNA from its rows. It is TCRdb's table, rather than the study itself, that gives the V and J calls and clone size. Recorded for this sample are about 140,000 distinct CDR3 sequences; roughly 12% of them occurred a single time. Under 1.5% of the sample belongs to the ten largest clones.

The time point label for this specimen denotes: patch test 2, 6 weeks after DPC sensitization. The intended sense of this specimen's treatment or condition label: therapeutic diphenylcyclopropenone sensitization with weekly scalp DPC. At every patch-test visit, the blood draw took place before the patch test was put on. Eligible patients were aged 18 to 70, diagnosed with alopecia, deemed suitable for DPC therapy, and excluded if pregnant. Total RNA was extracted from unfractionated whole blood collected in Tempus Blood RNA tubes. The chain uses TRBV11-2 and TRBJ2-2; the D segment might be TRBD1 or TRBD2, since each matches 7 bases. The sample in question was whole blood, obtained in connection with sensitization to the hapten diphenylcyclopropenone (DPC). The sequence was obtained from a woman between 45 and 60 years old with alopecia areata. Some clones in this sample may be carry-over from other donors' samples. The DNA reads TGTGCCAGCAGCCCCAGGGGGAGGGCAAACACCGGGGAGCTGTTTTTT. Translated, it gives CASSPRGRANTGELFF. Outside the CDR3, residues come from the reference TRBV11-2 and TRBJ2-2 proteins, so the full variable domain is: EAGVAQSPRYKIIEKRQSVAFWCNPISGHATLYWYQQILGQGPKLLIQFQNNGVVDDSQLPKDRFSAERLKGVDSTLKIQPAKLEDSAVYLCASSPRGRANTGELFFGEGSRLTVL.